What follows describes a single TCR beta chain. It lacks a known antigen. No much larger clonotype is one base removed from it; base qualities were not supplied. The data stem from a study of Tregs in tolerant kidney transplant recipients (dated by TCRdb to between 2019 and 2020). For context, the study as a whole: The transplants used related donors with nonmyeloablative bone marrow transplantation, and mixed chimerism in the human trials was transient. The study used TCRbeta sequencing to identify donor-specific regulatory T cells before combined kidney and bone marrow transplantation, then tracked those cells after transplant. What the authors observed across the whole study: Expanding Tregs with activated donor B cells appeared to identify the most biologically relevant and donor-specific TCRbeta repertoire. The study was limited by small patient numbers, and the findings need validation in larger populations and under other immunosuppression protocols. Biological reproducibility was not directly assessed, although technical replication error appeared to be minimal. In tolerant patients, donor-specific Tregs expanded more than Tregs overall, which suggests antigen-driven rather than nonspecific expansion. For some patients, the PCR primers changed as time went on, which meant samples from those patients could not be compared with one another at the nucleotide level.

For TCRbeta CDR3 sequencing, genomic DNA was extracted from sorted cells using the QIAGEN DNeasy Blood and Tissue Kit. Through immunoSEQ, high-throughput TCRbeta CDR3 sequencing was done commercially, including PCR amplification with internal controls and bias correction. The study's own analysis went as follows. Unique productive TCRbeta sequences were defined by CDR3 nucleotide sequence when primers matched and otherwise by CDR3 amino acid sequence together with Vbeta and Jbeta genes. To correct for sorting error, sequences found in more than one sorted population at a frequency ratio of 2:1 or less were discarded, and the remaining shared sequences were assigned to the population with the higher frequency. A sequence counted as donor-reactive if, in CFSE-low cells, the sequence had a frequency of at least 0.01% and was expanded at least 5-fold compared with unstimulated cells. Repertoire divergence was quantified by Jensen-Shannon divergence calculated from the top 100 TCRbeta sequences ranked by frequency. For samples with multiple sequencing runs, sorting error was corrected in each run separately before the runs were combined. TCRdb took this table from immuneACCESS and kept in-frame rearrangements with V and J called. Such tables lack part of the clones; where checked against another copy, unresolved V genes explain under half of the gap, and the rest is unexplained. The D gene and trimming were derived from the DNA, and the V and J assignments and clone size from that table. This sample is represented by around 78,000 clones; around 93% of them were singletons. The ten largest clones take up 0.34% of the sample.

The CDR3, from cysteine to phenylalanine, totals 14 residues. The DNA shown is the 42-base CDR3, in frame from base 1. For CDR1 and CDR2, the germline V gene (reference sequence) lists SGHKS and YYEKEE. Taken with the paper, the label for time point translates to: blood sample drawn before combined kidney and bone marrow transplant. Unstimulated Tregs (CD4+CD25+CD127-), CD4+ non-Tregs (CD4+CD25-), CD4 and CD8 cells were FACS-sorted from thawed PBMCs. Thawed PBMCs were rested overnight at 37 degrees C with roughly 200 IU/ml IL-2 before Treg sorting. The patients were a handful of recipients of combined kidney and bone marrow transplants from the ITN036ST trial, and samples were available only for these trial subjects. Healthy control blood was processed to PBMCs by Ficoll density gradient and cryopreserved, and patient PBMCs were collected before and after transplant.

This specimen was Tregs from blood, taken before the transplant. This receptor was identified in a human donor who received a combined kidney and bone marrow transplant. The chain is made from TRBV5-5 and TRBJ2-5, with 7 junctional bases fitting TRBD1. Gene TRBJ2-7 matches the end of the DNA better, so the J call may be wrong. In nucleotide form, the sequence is TGTGCCAGCAGCTTGGGACAGGGCGACTACGAGCAGTACTTC. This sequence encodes CASSLGQGDYEQYF.